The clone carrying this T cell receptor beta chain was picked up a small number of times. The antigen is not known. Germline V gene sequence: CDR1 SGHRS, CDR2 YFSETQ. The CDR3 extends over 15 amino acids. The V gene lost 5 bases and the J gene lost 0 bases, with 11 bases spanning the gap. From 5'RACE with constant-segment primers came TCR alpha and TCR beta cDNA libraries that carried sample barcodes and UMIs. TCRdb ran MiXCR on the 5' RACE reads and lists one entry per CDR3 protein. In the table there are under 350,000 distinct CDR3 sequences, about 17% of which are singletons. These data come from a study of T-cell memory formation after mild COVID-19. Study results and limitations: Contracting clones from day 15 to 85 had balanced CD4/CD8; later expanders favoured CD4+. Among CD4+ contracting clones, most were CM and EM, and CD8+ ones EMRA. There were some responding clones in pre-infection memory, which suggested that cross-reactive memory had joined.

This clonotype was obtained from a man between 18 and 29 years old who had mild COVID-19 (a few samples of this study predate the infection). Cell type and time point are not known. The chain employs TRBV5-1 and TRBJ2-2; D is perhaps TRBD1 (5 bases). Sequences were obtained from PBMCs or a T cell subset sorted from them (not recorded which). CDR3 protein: CASRKETANTGELFF. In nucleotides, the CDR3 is TGCGCCAGCAGAAAGGAGACAGCGAACACCGGGGAGCTGTTTTTT.